This TCR beta chain was sequenced during a study of T cell repertoires in cytomegalovirus infection. Worth noting for this clonotype: Its antigen remains unidentified.

TCRdb re-called the reads through MiXCR, storing one row per CDR3 protein. The sample has approximately 30,000 distinct CDR3 sequences, about 19% seen once. This CDR3 contains 16 residues. After removal of 5 bases from V and 5 bases from J, the junction contained 12 bases not matched to a gene. Per the germline V gene, CDR1 is SEHNR and CDR2 is FQNEAQ (reference sequence). The chain couples TRBV7-9 to TRBJ2-1, with 7 bases aligning to TRBD1. The sequences come from CD8+ T cells from cultured PBMCs, collected from culture after CMV antigen stimulation. This receptor was obtained from a human donor in good health (CMV status not recorded). Some clones in this sample may be carry-over from other donors' samples. CDR3 nucleotides: TGTGCCAGCAGCCCAAAAACAGGGGATTCGGACAATGAGCAGTTCTTC. Protein product: CASSPKTGDSDNEQFF. Complete variable domain (other parts from reference TRBV7-9 and TRBJ2-1): DTGVSQNPRHKITKRGQNVTFRCDPISEHNRLYWYRQTLGQGPEFLTYFQNEAQLEKSRLLSDRFSAERPKGSFSTLEIQRTEQGDSAMYLCASSPKTGDSDNEQFFGPGTRLTVL.